The 8 T cell receptor beta chains reported below all come from one sample, sequenced in a study of blood T cell repertoires in COVID-19. Libraries were prepared by immunoSEQ multiplex PCR; TCRdb keeps only in-frame clonotypes and omits some of them. The sample shows approximately 300,000 clones, 80% to 95% of them seen only once. Sequenced sample: peripheral blood. The receptors here all came from a young woman with COVID-19, enrolled during active disease.

This clone has a single count. The V and J genes are TRBV24-1 and TRBJ1-2; possibly TRBD1 for D (5 bases). V was pared by 5 bases and J by 7 bases, with 13 bases between. Germline CDR1 and CDR2: KGHDR and SFDVKD. The CDR3 covers 13 residues. The CDR3 sequence: CATSVGAFLGYTF. The DNA for the CDR3 is TGTGCCACCAGTGTAGGGGCTTTTCTTGGCTACACCTTC.

The rearrangement uses TRBV4-3 and TRBJ2-1; 8 positions match TRBD2. There are 15 residues in the CDR3. Germline V gene sequence: CDR1 LGHNA, CDR2 YSLEER. The V segment lost 4 bases and the J segment 7 bases; nucleotides outside the gene matches: 9. The CDR3 DNA sequence: TGCGCCAGCAGCCGGGAGGGGACTAGTGGGAATGAGCAGTTCTTC. Its protein is CASSREGTSGNEQFF.

J is TRBJ1-2 and V is TRBV18; 8 bases line up with TRBD1. CDR1 KGHSH and CDR2 LQKENI come from the germline V gene. After removal of 6 bases from V and 6 bases from J, the junction contained 9 bases not matched to a gene. The CDR3 consists of 14 residues. CDR3 amino acids: CASSPDREDDGYTF. Here the CDR3 DNA reads TGTGCCAGCTCGCCGGACAGGGAAGACGATGGCTACACCTTC.

CDR3 region: CASRLAGVGQETQYF. In nucleotides, the CDR3 is TGTGCCAGTAGACTAGCGGGAGTGGGGCAAGAGACCCAGTACTTC. The chain employs TRBV2 and TRBJ2-5, with TRBD2 matching 12 bases. V trimming: 9 bases; J trimming: 2 bases; junction bases outside the gene matches: 7. Germline V gene lookup returns CDR1 SNHLY and CDR2 FYNNEI. The CDR3 consists of 15 residues.

The chain couples TRBV6-1 to TRBJ1-6, with no clear D. Germline V gene sequence: CDR1 MNHNS, CDR2 SASEGT. Trimming cost V 1 base and J 5 bases, with 6 bases left between them. This CDR3 comprises 14 residues. Here the CDR3 DNA reads TGTGCCAGCAGTGAAGTTCTACATAATTCACCCCTCCACTTT. Translation gives CASSEVLHNSPLHF.

This chain uses TRBV9 with TRBJ1-6; D not resolved. V lost 3 bases and J lost 14, with 21 bases in between. This CDR3 spans 15 amino acids. Germline assignment: CDR1 SGDLS and CDR2 YYNGEE. The CDR3 is CASSATAGPGRALHF. The CDR3 region has the DNA TGTGCCAGCAGCGCAACTGCGGGCCCCGGTCGGGCCCTCCACTTT.

The chain employs TRBV20-1 and TRBJ2-7; 7 bases fit TRBD2. The germline gives CDR1 DFQATT, CDR2 SNEGSKA (reference sequence). V shed 3 bases and J 0 bases; nucleotides not matched to a gene: 11. CDR3 length: 16 amino acids. The CDR3 DNA is TGCAGTGCTAGTGCCCGTGGCGGGAGTCTCTCCTACGAGCAGTACTTC. This sequence encodes CSASARGGSLSYEQYF.

This rearrangement joins TRBV21-1 to TRBJ2-1; the D call TRBD1 from the table was never checked on the DNA. TRBV21-1 is marked as a pseudogene. CDR3 length: 16 residues. This CDR3 reads CASSKARQGYYNEQFF. In DNA, the CDR3 is TGTGCCAGCAGCAAAGCTAGACAGGGGTACTACAATGAGCAGTTCTTC.